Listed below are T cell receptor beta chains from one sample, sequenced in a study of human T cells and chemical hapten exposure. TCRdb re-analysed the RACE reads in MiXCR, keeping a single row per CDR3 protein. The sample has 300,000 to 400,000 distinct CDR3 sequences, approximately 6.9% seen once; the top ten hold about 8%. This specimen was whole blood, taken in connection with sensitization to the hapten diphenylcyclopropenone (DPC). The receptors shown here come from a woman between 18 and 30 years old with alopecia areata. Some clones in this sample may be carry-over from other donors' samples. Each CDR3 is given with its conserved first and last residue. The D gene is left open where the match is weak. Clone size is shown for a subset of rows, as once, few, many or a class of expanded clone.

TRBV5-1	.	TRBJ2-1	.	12	CASSLAGTEQFF	TGCGCCAGCAGCTTGGCCGGGACAGAGCAGTTCTTC
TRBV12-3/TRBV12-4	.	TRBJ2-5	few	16	CASSWQNTGPQETQYF	TGTGCCAGCAGTTGGCAGAACACTGGGCCCCAAGAGACCCAGTACTTC
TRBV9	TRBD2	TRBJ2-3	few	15	CASSGLAGFTDTQYF	TGTGCCAGCAGCGGGCTAGCGGGTTTCACAGATACGCAGTATTTT
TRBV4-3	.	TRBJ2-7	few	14	CASSQRSTAYEQYF	TGCGCCAGCAGCCAGAGAAGTACTGCCTACGAGCAGTACTTC
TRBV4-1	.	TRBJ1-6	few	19	CASSQDQDSNALYNSPLHF	TGCGCCAGCAGCCAAGATCAGGACAGCAACGCTCTCTATAATTCACCCCTCCACTTT
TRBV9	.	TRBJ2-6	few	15	CASSVRGTGANVLTF	TGTGCCAGCAGCGTGAGGGGAACTGGGGCCAACGTCCTGACTTTC
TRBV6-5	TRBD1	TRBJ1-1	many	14	CASSYGQGATEAFF	TGTGCCAGCAGTTACGGTCAGGGGGCAACTGAAGCTTTCTTT
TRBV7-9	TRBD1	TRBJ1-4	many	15	CASSSPGGMAEKLFF	TGTGCCAGCAGCTCCCCAGGGGGGATGGCTGAAAAACTGTTTTTT
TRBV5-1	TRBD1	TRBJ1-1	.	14	CASSGGQEGLEAFF	TGCGCCAGCAGCGGGGGACAGGAGGGGTTAGAAGCTTTCTTT
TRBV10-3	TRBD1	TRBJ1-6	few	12	CAISEGGSPLHF	TGTGCCATCAGTGAAGGGGGCTCACCCCTCCACTTT
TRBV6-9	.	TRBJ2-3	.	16	CASCSLMGARTDTQYF	TGTGCCAGCTGTTCCCTGATGGGGGCGAGAACAGATACGCAGTATTTT
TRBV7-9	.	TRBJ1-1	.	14	CASSLSWVETEAFF	TGTGCCAGCAGCTTATCCTGGGTGGAGACTGAAGCTTTCTTT
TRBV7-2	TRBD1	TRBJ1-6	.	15	CASSPGDRRNSPLHF	TGTGCCAGCAGCCCCGGGGACAGACGAAATTCACCCCTCCACTTT
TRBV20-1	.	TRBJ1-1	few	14	CSASRSDLNTEAFF	TGCAGTGCTAGTAGGTCAGATCTTAACACTGAAGCTTTCTTT
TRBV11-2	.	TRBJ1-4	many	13	CASSSPLGEKLFF	TGTGCCAGCAGCTCCCCCTTAGGGGAAAAACTGTTTTTT
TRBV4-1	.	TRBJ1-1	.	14	CASSRRLVDTEAFF	TGCGCCAGCAGCCGACGACTCGTCGACACTGAAGCTTTCTTT
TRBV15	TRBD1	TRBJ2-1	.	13	CATRDRANNEQFF	TGTGCCACCCGGGACAGGGCGAACAATGAGCAGTTCTTC
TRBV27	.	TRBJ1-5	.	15	CASSDRPTSNQPQHF	TGTGCCAGCAGCGACAGGCCTACAAGCAATCAGCCCCAGCATTTT
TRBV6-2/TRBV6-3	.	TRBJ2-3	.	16	CASSPPDLNETDTQYF	TGTGCCAGCAGTCCCCCGGACCTCAACGAGACAGATACGCAGTATTTT
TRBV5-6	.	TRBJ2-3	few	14	CATQPGKSTDTQYF	TGTGCCACCCAACCCGGGAAGTCGACAGATACGCAGTATTTT
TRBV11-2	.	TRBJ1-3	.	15	CASSPNGGHGNTIYF	TGTGCCAGCAGCCCCAACGGGGGGCATGGAAACACCATATATTTT
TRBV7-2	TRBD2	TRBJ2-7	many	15	CASSTQTSGGVKQYF	TGTGCCAGCAGCACCCAGACTAGCGGGGGGGTTAAGCAGTACTTC
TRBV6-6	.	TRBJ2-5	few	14	CASSYSTSQETQYF	TGTGCCAGCAGTTACTCGACTAGTCAAGAGACCCAGTACTTC
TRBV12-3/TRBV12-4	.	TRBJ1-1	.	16	CASSLSPGGAGVRAFF	TGTGCCAGCAGCCTTAGTCCGGGGGGCGCGGGGGTTCGGGCTTTCTTT
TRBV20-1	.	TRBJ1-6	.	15	CSARVSGGKGSPLHF	TGCAGTGCTAGAGTATCCGGGGGCAAAGGATCACCCCTCCACTTT
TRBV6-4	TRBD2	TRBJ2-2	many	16	CASSDSTSGVAGELFF	TGTGCCAGCAGTGACTCGACCAGCGGGGTGGCCGGGGAGCTGTTTTTT
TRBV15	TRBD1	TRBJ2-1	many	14	CATSRDGTTGMQFF	TGTGCCACCAGCAGAGATGGGACGACAGGGATGCAGTTCTTC
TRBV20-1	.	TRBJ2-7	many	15	CSAREVDRPTYEQYF	TGCAGTGCTAGAGAGGTAGACAGGCCTACCTACGAGCAGTACTTC